These T cell receptor beta chains were read from a single sample in a study of blood T cells in healthy people across ages. From the 5' RACE reads, TCRdb called clonotypes with MiXCR, one entry per CDR3 protein. The table records some 1.5 million distinct CDR3 sequences, approximately 43% of them present only once. The sample comprised blood. Receptors were obtained from a woman younger than 35 in good health. CDR3s include the opening cysteine and the closing phenylalanine or tryptophan.

V gene,J gene,CDR3 protein
TRBV7-2,TRBJ2-3,CASSLYGDTQYF
TRBV12-3/TRBV12-4,TRBJ2-7,CASSLELANNEQYF
TRBV20-1,TRBJ1-2,CSARDRTGYGYTF
TRBV3-1,TRBJ1-4,CASSQLSTNEKLFF
TRBV6-5,TRBJ1-2,CASSGQILYGYTF
TRBV29-1,TRBJ2-3,CSVEATGRGTDTQYF
TRBV29-1,TRBJ1-2,CSVGQGAYYGYTF
TRBV11-2,TRBJ2-1,CASSFDRPSYNEQFF
TRBV20-1,TRBJ2-3,CSVISGTSTDTQYF
TRBV7-2,TRBJ2-6,CASSLHRTESSGANVLTF
TRBV27,TRBJ1-2,CASSLGLSPASYTF
TRBV11-3,TRBJ1-3,CASSRRDRECSGNTIYF
TRBV10-3,TRBJ2-7,CAISETELRSYEQYF
TRBV20-1,TRBJ2-1,CSFSGDYNEQFF
TRBV6-1,TRBJ2-7,CASSLPGELYEQYF
TRBV20-1,TRBJ2-1,CSARPLRGTSRYNEQFF
TRBV20-1,TRBJ1-5,CSAAPGVHNQPRHF
TRBV5-1,TRBJ2-2,CASSLEGVSIGELFF
TRBV6-2/TRBV6-3,TRBJ1-5,CASSEDRGRLPSPQHF
TRBV28,TRBJ2-1,CASTSLSGTEREQFF
TRBV29-1,TRBJ2-1,CSVEDLDRDYEQFF
TRBV10-3,TRBJ1-1,CAIAGRARMNTEAFF
TRBV13,NA,CASSLGTGWPYEQYF
TRBV6-1,TRBJ1-1,CASTLTGGTEAFF
TRBV6-1,TRBJ2-1,CASSEARYPYNEQFF
TRBV25-1,TRBJ1-1,CASSELGRGQLGTEAFF
TRBV6-2/TRBV6-3,TRBJ1-5,CASSDGSDQPQHF
TRBV25-1,TRBJ1-3,CASSSFEDSGNTIYF
TRBV9,TRBJ2-5,CASSVGSGAQETQYF
TRBV29-1,TRBJ1-5,CSVGWGSNQPQHF
TRBV3-1,TRBJ2-5,CASSPKREGPETQYF
TRBV5-1,TRBJ2-7,CASSPRTSFSSEQYF
TRBV20-1,TRBJ1-6,CSARELGAYNSPLHF
TRBV29-1,TRBJ2-7,CSVGRGGHEQYF
TRBV28,TRBJ1-2,CAIDQGVNYGYTF
TRBV2,TRBJ2-1,CASSDYAINEQFF
TRBV12-3/TRBV12-4,TRBJ1-4,CASNLNGLEKLFF
TRBV6-2/TRBV6-3,TRBJ1-1,CASSPGGADELGIEAFF
TRBV29-1,TRBJ2-1,CSVPGRDRYNEQFF
TRBV25-1,TRBJ2-4,CASSQDRANLGKNIQYF
TRBV25-1,TRBJ1-2,CASSESYSTNYGYTF
TRBV30,TRBJ2-1,CAWSTLTGGREQFF
TRBV12-3/TRBV12-4,TRBJ1-6,CASSWGQSSSPLHF
TRBV6-5,TRBJ2-5,CASSYSGWQQETQYF
TRBV7-2,TRBJ2-1,CASSLAREQRSNEQFF
TRBV4-1,TRBJ2-7,CASSQESGLSSYEQYF
TRBV2,TRBJ2-1,CASTPGTADNEQFF